This T cell receptor (beta chain) was captured in a study of technical replicates of blood from a handful of donors. Only in-frame clones appear in the TCRdb table, and some are missing; sequencing was by immunoSEQ multiplex PCR. There are just over 75,000 clones in the sample; 90% to 95% occur only once, and about 0.37% lies in the top ten. The V end was cut by 5 bases, the J end by 1 base, with 14 bases between. Looked up from germline, CDR1 is MNHEY and CDR2 is SVGAGI. The CDR3 loop spans 15 amino acids. The sample was T cells isolated from PBMCs. The rearrangement links TRBV6-5 to TRBJ1-1; D not certain. This TCR came from a human donor in good health. The chain's CDR3 is CASSISSSGNTEAFF. The CDR3 DNA sequence: TGTGCCAGCAGTATCAGCTCCTCAGGGAACACTGAAGCTTTCTTT.